This section outlines one TCR beta chain sequence together with its context. Its target is unknown. These data belong to a study of Ad26.COV2.S vaccination and SARS-CoV-2 variants. Study outcomes and limitations: Post-vaccination spike-specific CD8+ and CD4+ T cell responses reportedly had substantial breadth. Non-spike TCR breadth showed similarity between vaccine and placebo recipients.

Germline-derived CDR1 and CDR2 are LGHNA and YSLEER. Trimming cost V 0 bases and J 2 bases; bases outside gene matches: 15. The CDR3 covers 21 residues. This sample's treatment: about 20 received Ad26.COV2.S at low or high dose, single or two shots; 5 received placebo; per-sample allocation not given. Material that was analyzed had been drawn on day 63 after the first vaccine or placebo injection. The donor's status was that of an adult aged 18-55 years in Boston. TCRdb's copy holds only in-frame clones and misses some; the assay was immunoSEQ multiplex PCR. Of approximately 500,000 clones listed, around 90% are singletons.

The TCR originated in a person aged 18 to 65 who received the Ad26.COV2.S COVID-19 vaccine or a placebo. The starting material was peripheral blood, obtained in a trial of Ad26.COV2.S vaccine versus placebo. The chain links TRBV4-3 to TRBJ2-1; 11 nucleotides align to TRBD2. Written as DNA, the CDR3 is TGCGCCAGCAGCCAAGATCCACCCACTAGCGGGAGAATTAGCGCCTACAATGAGCAGTTCTTC. Protein: CASSQDPPTSGRISAYNEQFF.